This T cell receptor beta chain was sequenced during a study of T cells in Graves' hyperthyroidism and ophthalmopathy. In the study overall: Pretreatment peripheral blood was obtained at initial diagnosis. Study outcomes and limitations: Blood also carried most thyroid clonotypes expanded above 0.001.

To note about this clonotype: Its target is not known.

Amplification of TCR beta CDR3 regions used RNA as the template. Researchers ran a first-round RT-PCR on the TCR CDR3 using the HTBI primer set. MiXCR, run by TCRdb on the multiplex PCR reads, gives a single entry per CDR3 protein. Among approximately 510,000 distinct CDR3 sequences, roughly 20% were seen once, and the ten largest hold approximately 25%. The TCR comes from a man aged 18 to 30 with Graves' hyperthyroidism. The sequenced material came from blood.

As DNA, the CDR3 is TGTGCCAGCAGTGAAGCGCTTCGGGTCCGAGTGGGCGGCTACACCTTC. It translates to CASSEALRVRVGGYTF. The rearrangement links TRBV6-1 to TRBJ1-2; D ambiguous. V was pared by 0 bases and J by 8 bases, with 19 bases between. Germline CDR1 and CDR2: MNHNS and SASEGT. CDR3 size: 16 residues.